This T cell receptor (beta chain) was recovered during a study of blood T cell repertoires in COVID-19 (dated by TCRdb to about 2020). With respect to the entire study: Samples covering the acute and convalescent phases of COVID-19 were provided by collaborators in the United States, Italy and Spain. Deeply sampled blood TCRbeta repertoires from subjects exposed to, actively infected with, or recovered from COVID-19 were included in the dataset. Samples were obtained from the ongoing ImmuneRACE study (first 160 participants) and from roughly 1,300 subjects provided by 6 global collaborators. The repertoires were released in a freely available public database intended as a resource for research on the immune response to SARS-CoV-2. A de-identified subject ID, COVID-19 status, age in years and sex were almost always included in the sample metadata. Where available, HLA class I and class II types were obtained from metadata supplied by the sample provider rather than from assay-based typing. The material from the prospective study consisted of cDNA or gDNA derived from T cells, B-cell-depleted T cells, or PBMCs. What the work shows at the level of the full study, not this receptor alone: The quantity of clinical and demographic metadata differed by source and by participant and was supplied without curation.

Remarks on this clone: Its antigen target is currently unknown. The sample holds no much larger clone one base away, and base qualities are not on file.

TCRbeta CDR3 regions were amplified from genomic DNA by means of the immunoSEQ Assay, a bias-controlled multiplex PCR. Turning to the authors' computational methods: The number of nucleated cells in each sample was estimated by amplification of reference gene primers within the assay. To quantify the absolute abundance of each unique TCRbeta CDR3 rearrangement, sequence reads were collapsed and filtered. Productive Simpson clonality was computed per sample as the square root of Simpson's diversity index over productive rearrangements. TCRdb retrieved this table from immuneACCESS and kept in-frame rearrangements only. Not all clones are present; in checked studies, unresolved V genes account for under half, and no reason is known for the remainder. The V and J calls and the clone size are those of that table, but D and trimming were determined from the DNA. Counted in this sample were some 35,000 clones; around four fifths of them appeared once. 3% to 4.5% of the sample rests with the top ten.

Each collaborating institution followed its own protocols to collect whole blood in K2EDTA tubes. Collaborator samples were shipped for TCRbeta analysis as frozen whole blood, isolated PBMCs, or DNA extracted from either sample type. For CDR1 and CDR2, the germline V gene lists SGDLS and YYNGEE. V loses 2 bases at its end and J loses 8 bases; junction bases beyond the gene matches: 7. Measured from the cysteine to the phenylalanine, the CDR3 is 14 residues long. The entry retains the CDR3 DNA only, 42 bases that are in frame from base 1. What was sequenced was peripheral blood. The V gene is TRBV9 and the J gene is TRBJ2-5, with 9 junctional bases fitting TRBD2. The source is a man in his forties or fifties with acute or convalescent COVID-19. The CDR3 protein is CASSVGGGEGTQYF. The nucleotide sequence is TGTGCCAGCAGCGTTGGCGGGGGGGAGGGAACCCAGTACTTC.